These 9 T cell receptor beta chains were all obtained from the same sample, sequenced in a study of blood T cell repertoires in COVID-19. Only in-frame clones appear in the TCRdb table, and some are missing; sequencing was by immunoSEQ multiplex PCR. The repertoire has 540,000 or so clones, roughly nine tenths of them found once; the top ten carry about 8.2%. Sequences were obtained from peripheral blood. The receptors come from a woman aged 45-59 years with COVID-19, enrolled during active disease.

This clone was counted once. V is TRBV18 and J is TRBJ1-4; D is uncertain. V lost 2 bases and J lost 7, with 8 bases in between. The length of the CDR3 is 13 residues. Germline lookup yields CDR1 KGHSH and CDR2 LQKENI. The CDR3 DNA reads TGTGCCAGCTCACCATTCGTCGGTGAAAAACTGTTTTTT. It translates to CASSPFVGEKLFF.

This clone was observed a single time. V usage is TRBV25-1 and J usage is TRBJ1-6, with 8 bases that match TRBD1. Unmatched junction bases numbered 6, after V lost 7 bases and J lost 7 bases. This CDR3 is built from 14 residues. In germline, CDR1 is MGHDK, CDR2 SYGVNS. This CDR3 is CASIGTGGNSPLHF. The CDR3 coding sequence is TGTGCCAGCATAGGGACAGGTGGAAATTCACCCCTCCACTTT.

The chain recombines TRBV6-5 with TRBJ2-5; TRBD2 is a possible D gene (6 bases). Trimming pared 7 bases from V and 2 bases from J, leaving 11 bases between. The CDR3 totals 13 residues. Per the germline V gene, CDR1 is MNHEY and CDR2 is SVGAGI. The CDR3 DNA reads TGTGCCAGCAAGGAGGGGCCTCAAGAGACCCAGTACTTC. Its protein is CASKEGPQETQYF.

This chain links TRBV5-1 with TRBJ2-2, with D possibly matching TRBD2 (6 bases). This CDR3 region has 16 residues. V was shortened by 3 bases and J by 6 bases, with 18 bases between the two germline ends. Germline V CDR1 and CDR2: SGHRS, YFSETQ. CDR3 amino acids: CASSWTPGTHSGELFF. CDR3 coding DNA: TGCGCCAGCAGCTGGACACCCGGGACTCACTCCGGGGAGCTGTTTTTT.

The CDR3 nucleotides are TGTGCCAGCTCACCCACCGGAATCGGGACAGGGCCCTACAATGAGCAGTTCTTC. It codes for CASSPTGIGTGPYNEQFF. The chain carries TRBV18 and TRBJ2-1; 9 nucleotides match TRBD1. Germline-derived CDR1 and CDR2 are KGHSH and LQKENI. After removal of 3 bases from V and 2 bases from J, the junction contained 11 bases not matched to a gene. The CDR3 is 18 residues long.

This chain connects TRBV30 to TRBJ2-2; TRBD1 agrees at 7 bases. The germline gives CDR1 GTSNPN, CDR2 SVGIG (reference sequence). This CDR3 region has 15 residues. With 0 bases clipped from V and 5 bases from J, the junction kept 6 bases outside the gene matches. The CDR3 loop is CAWSVDRADTGELFF. CDR3 in DNA: TGTGCCTGGAGTGTAGACAGGGCGGATACCGGGGAGCTGTTTTTT.

J is TRBJ2-3 and V is TRBV6-1; D is perhaps TRBD1 (6 bases). V shed 4 bases and J shed 9 bases, with 17 bases lying between them. The CDR3 runs 14 residues. Germline V gives CDR1 MNHNS, CDR2 SASEGT. CDR3 sequence: CASSGQQGVRTQYF. The CDR3 region has the DNA TGTGCCAGCAGTGGACAACAGGGAGTAAGAACGCAGTATTTT.

The rearrangement joins TRBV9 to TRBJ1-1; D is undetermined. This CDR3 has 13 amino acids. Germline V gene sequence: CDR1 SGDLS, CDR2 YYNGEE. V was clipped by 4 bases and J by 7 bases, with 14 bases between them. CDR3 residues: CASSFRPDLEAFF. The CDR3 DNA reads as TGTGCCAGCAGCTTCCGTCCAGATCTTGAAGCTTTCTTT.

The chain couples TRBV3-1 (or the pseudogene TRBV3-2) to TRBJ1-4; D ambiguous. The germline CDR1 and CDR2 sequences are LGHDT and YNNKEL (reference sequence). The CDR3 runs to 15 residues. Trimming removed 4 bases from V and 2 bases from J, with 11 bases in between. The CDR3 loop is CASSLSGVTNEKLFF. The CDR3 bases are TGTGCCAGCAGCCTGAGCGGGGTCACTAATGAAAAACTGTTTTTT.